This T cell receptor beta chain was recovered during a study of blood T cell repertoires in COVID-19. Study-level information: Samples representing acute and convalescent COVID-19 were sourced from the United States, Italy and Spain. Sources were T cells, B-cell-depleted T cells, or PBMCs; the material itself was cDNA or gDNA.

This CDR3 has 15 amino acids. V was shortened by 0 bases and J by 7 bases, with 16 bases between the two germline ends. CDR1 and CDR2 (germline): SGHRS, YFSETQ. Original methodology: From reference gene primer amplification, estimates of nucleated cell counts were derived. Generated by immunoSEQ multiplex PCR, the TCRdb table keeps only in-frame clones and is missing some. The V and J calls and clone size come from that table; D and trimming were worked out from the DNA. Of around 260,000 clones in the sample, over 80% are singletons; the top ten hold about 1.6%. Sequences were obtained from peripheral blood. The V gene is TRBV5-1, the J gene TRBJ2-5, with D possibly TRBD2 on 6 matching bases. The origin of this receptor is a woman in her thirties or forties who had recovered from COVID-19. The CDR3 sequence: CASSLVWDSPRTQYF. CDR3 in DNA: TGCGCCAGCAGCTTGGTATGGGACTCCCCCCGGACCCAGTACTTC.